These T cell receptor beta chains were read from a single sample in a study of graft-versus-host responses after intestinal transplantation. No antigen has been identified for these receptors. Assay used: immunoSEQ multiplex PCR; TCRdb lists only in-frame clones, some missing. The repertoire holds 140,000 or so clones, with about nine tenths as singletons. Sequences were derived from unstimulated CD4+ T cells sorted from spleen or lymph node cells, sampled before intestinal transplant. The receptors shown here come from a human donor who received an intestinal transplant. Both conserved end residues are part of each CDR3. Fields, in order: clone size, D gene, CDR3 length, V gene, J gene, CDR3 protein, CDR3 DNA. A D gene is named only where the DNA matches it firmly. Clone sizes are given selectively: once, few, many, or a class where the clone is expanded.

size: -
D: -
length: 15
V: TRBV19
J: TRBJ1-5
CDR3: CASTKARAYREPQHF
DNA: TGTGCCAGTACAAAAGCCAGGGCGTATAGAGAGCCCCAGCATTTT

size: once
D: -
length: 11
V: TRBV28
J: TRBJ2-7
CDR3: CASSLYYEQYF
DNA: TGTGCCAGCAGTTTATACTACGAGCAGTACTTC

size: -
D: TRBD2
length: 20
V: TRBV6-1
J: TRBJ2-3
CDR3: CASSALAGVGSGFPTDTQYF
DNA: TGTGCCAGCAGTGCTCTAGCGGGAGTAGGGTCAGGATTCCCCACAGATACGCAGTATTTT

size: -
D: -
length: 15
V: TRBV7-2
J: TRBJ2-7
CDR3: CASSLWTVSSYEQYF
DNA: TGTGCCAGCAGCCTCTGGACAGTGAGCTCCTACGAGCAGTACTTC

size: -
D: TRBD1
length: 18
V: TRBV27
J: TRBJ1-2
CDR3: CASSSLVGTGGSNYGYTF
DNA: TGTGCCAGCAGTTCCCTTGTGGGGACAGGGGGCTCTAACTATGGCTACACCTTC

size: -
D: TRBD2
length: 17
V: TRBV5-1
J: TRBJ2-7
CDR3: CASSAPGLAGDPYEQYF
DNA: TGCGCCAGCAGCGCACCGGGACTAGCGGGGGACCCCTACGAGCAGTACTTC

size: -
D: -
length: 15
V: TRBV18
J: TRBJ1-1
CDR3: CASSPLGVGNTEAFF
DNA: TGTGCCAGCTCACCTTTAGGGGTGGGGAACACTGAAGCTTTCTTT

size: -
D: -
length: 13
V: TRBV28
J: TRBJ2-7
CDR3: CASSIDSAYEQYF
DNA: TGTGCCAGCAGCATCGACAGTGCCTACGAGCAGTACTTC

size: -
D: -
length: 13
V: TRBV27
J: TRBJ1-2
CDR3: CASSPTPNYGYTF
DNA: TGTGCCAGCAGTCCGACACCCAACTATGGCTACACCTTC

size: -
D: TRBD1
length: 13
V: TRBV19
J: TRBJ1-4
CDR3: CASSKDREEKLFF
DNA: TGTGCCAGTAGTAAGGACAGGGAAGAAAAACTGTTTTTT

size: -
D: -
length: 16
V: TRBV14
J: TRBJ2-5
CDR3: CASSPAPSVGEKTQYF
DNA: TGTGCCAGCAGCCCAGCCCCCTCGGTGGGCGAAAAGACCCAGTACTTC

size: -
D: -
length: 15
V: TRBV5-4
J: TRBJ1-1
CDR3: CASSLPRRGNTEAFF
DNA: TGTGCCAGCAGCTTGCCGCGTCGAGGGAACACTGAAGCTTTCTTT

size: once
D: -
length: 12
V: TRBV6-5
J: TRBJ1-2
CDR3: CASRNPGGGYTF
DNA: TGTGCCAGCAGGAACCCGGGGGGCGGCTACACCTTC

size: -
D: TRBD1
length: 15
V: TRBV5-8
J: TRBJ1-1
CDR3: CASSLGRGPGTEAFF
DNA: TGTGCCAGCAGCTTGGGCAGGGGGCCTGGCACTGAAGCTTTCTTT

size: -
D: TRBD1
length: 14
V: TRBV6-1
J: TRBJ2-7
CDR3: CASRWDRAPYEQYF
DNA: TGTGCCAGCAGATGGGACAGGGCCCCCTACGAGCAGTACTTC

size: -
D: TRBD2
length: 17
V: TRBV5-1
J: TRBJ2-1
CDR3: CASSSRTSGRAYNEQFF
DNA: TGCGCCAGCAGCTCAAGGACTAGCGGGAGGGCCTACAATGAGCAGTTCTTC

size: -
D: TRBD2
length: 14
V: TRBV28
J: TRBJ2-7
CDR3: CASSWTSGLYEQYF
DNA: TGTGCCAGCAGCTGGACTAGCGGACTCTACGAGCAGTACTTC

size: -
D: -
length: 13
V: TRBV28
J: TRBJ2-7
CDR3: CASSFAARFGQYF
DNA: TGTGCCAGCAGTTTCGCCGCCCGGTTCGGGCAGTACTTC

size: -
D: -
length: 14
V: TRBV11-2
J: TRBJ1-3
CDR3: CASSSNSELDTIYF
DNA: TGTGCCAGCAGCTCGAACAGCGAGTTAGACACCATATATTTT

size: -
D: TRBD1
length: 18
V: TRBV23-1
J: TRBJ2-5
CDR3: CASSQEPDTGGFQETQYF
DNA: TGCGCCAGCAGTCAAGAACCCGACACAGGGGGCTTCCAAGAGACCCAGTACTTC

size: -
D: -
length: 17
V: TRBV7-9
J: TRBJ1-2
CDR3: CASSQTGTFSANYGYTF
DNA: TGTGCCAGCAGCCAAACCGGGACCTTCTCAGCTAACTATGGCTACACCTTC

size: -
D: -
length: 13
V: TRBV7-2
J: TRBJ2-7
CDR3: CASTPGRTYEQYF
DNA: TGTGCCAGCACCCCGGGTCGGACATACGAGCAGTACTTC

size: -
D: TRBD1
length: 14
V: TRBV28
J: TRBJ1-2
CDR3: CASSPSWTGVGYTF
DNA: TGTGCCAGCAGCCCTAGCTGGACAGGGGTTGGCTACACCTTC

size: -
D: TRBD2
length: 15
V: TRBV10-3
J: TRBJ2-3
CDR3: CAMKESGISTDTQYF
DNA: TGTGCCATGAAAGAGAGCGGGATTAGCACAGATACGCAGTATTTT

size: -
D: -
length: 14
V: TRBV7-9
J: TRBJ2-7
CDR3: CASSLVGLGYEQYF
DNA: TGTGCCAGCAGCTTAGTAGGATTGGGCTACGAGCAGTACTTC

size: -
D: TRBD1
length: 14
V: TRBV15
J: TRBJ1-5
CDR3: CATSRGQGDQPQHF
DNA: TGTGCCACCAGCAGGGGACAGGGGGATCAGCCCCAGCATTTT

size: -
D: -
length: 13
V: TRBV19
J: TRBJ2-2
CDR3: CASSIGGTGELFF
DNA: TGTGCCAGTAGTATAGGAGGCACCGGGGAGCTGTTTTTT

size: -
D: -
length: 14
V: TRBV9
J: TRBJ1-5
CDR3: CASSQGLADQPQHF
DNA: TGTGCCAGCAGTCAGGGGTTGGCCGATCAGCCCCAGCATTTT